Listed below are T cell receptor beta chains from one sample, sequenced in a study of cytomegalovirus exposure and HLA in healthy donors. The method was immunoSEQ multiplex PCR; TCRdb's version includes in-frame clones alone and lacks a portion of them. The sample consists of roughly 240,000 clones, around 87% of them appearing once. The sample consisted of PBMCs. These receptors all come from a man aged 18-30 years in good health and CMV-seronegative. CDR3s include the opening cysteine and the closing phenylalanine or tryptophan. Fields, in order: J gene, D gene, V gene, clone size, CDR3 DNA, CDR3 protein. The D gene is left open where the match is weak. For some rows the clone size is stated as once, few or many, or as a class when expanded; others skip it.

TRBJ2-3,.,TRBV13,.,TGTGCCAGCAGCCCAACGGTGCGCGATACGCAGTATTTT,CASSPTVRDTQYF
TRBJ1-5,.,TRBV2,once,TGTGCCAGCGCGAGGACTGTAGATCAGCCCCAGCATTTT,CASARTVDQPQHF
TRBJ2-7,.,TRBV7-6,.,TGTGCCAGCACCCAGGGGAACGGGATGACCGAGCAGTACTTC,CASTQGNGMTEQYF
TRBJ2-7,.,TRBV11-2,.,TGTGCCAGCAGACCTCCCGGGACAATCAGCTCCTACGAGCAGTACTTC,CASRPPGTISSYEQYF
TRBJ1-2,.,TRBV6-1,few,TGTGCCAGCAGTGAACCGAGCAGACAGGCGGGTGGCTACACCTTC,CASSEPSRQAGGYTF
TRBJ1-5,TRBD1,TRBV19,.,TGTGCCAGTAGTATAGATCAGACAGGGCGAAATCAGCCCCAGCATTTT,CASSIDQTGRNQPQHF
TRBJ2-7,TRBD2,TRBV5-6,.,TGTGCCAGCGGATTCGAAGCGGGAGCGATATACGAGCAGTACTTC,CASGFEAGAIYEQYF
TRBJ2-1,.,TRBV5-6,few,TGTGCCAGCAGCGACGGCCCGGGGAGCAATGAGCAGTTCTTC,CASSDGPGSNEQFF
TRBJ2-1,TRBD2,TRBV27,.,TGTGCCAGCATGGGGGGGGTAGCGGCGTACAATGAGCAGTTCTTC,CASMGGVAAYNEQFF
TRBJ1-4,.,TRBV9,.,TGTGCCAGCAGCCGTGGCCCCGGCGGTGAAAAACTGTTTTTT,CASSRGPGGEKLFF
TRBJ1-5,.,TRBV7-8,.,TGTGCCAGCAGCTTCCAGGCGGAGGGGCAGCCCCAGCATTTT,CASSFQAEGQPQHF
TRBJ2-7,TRBD2,TRBV7-9,.,TGTGCCAGCAGCCCGGGGGGTTACGAGCAGTACTTC,CASSPGGYEQYF
TRBJ1-4,.,TRBV5-1,.,TGCGCCAGCAGCTTGGGAACTCTTGCAACTAATGAAAAACTGTTTTTT,CASSLGTLATNEKLFF
TRBJ2-7,TRBD1,TRBV5-6,.,TGTGCCAGCAGCCCCGGGACAGGGGCCTACGAGCAGTACTTC,CASSPGTGAYEQYF
TRBJ1-4,.,TRBV2,.,TGTGCCAGCAATTCAGTAACTAATGAAAAACTGTTTTTT,CASNSVTNEKLFF
TRBJ2-3,TRBD1,TRBV7-9,.,TGTGCCAGCAGCCAGGGGGCACGAGATACGCAGTATTTT,CASSQGARDTQYF
TRBJ1-2,.,TRBV4-3,few,TGCGCCAGCAGCCGGGACACTCCAGCTAACTATGGCTACACCTTC,CASSRDTPANYGYTF
TRBJ2-1,TRBD1,TRBV29-1,once,TGCAGCGCCAAAGACAGGGAACCCTACAATGAGCAGTTCTTC,CSAKDREPYNEQFF
TRBJ1-2,TRBD1,TRBV13,.,TGTGCCAGCAGCTTAGGACAGGGGTCCTATGGCTACACCTTC,CASSLGQGSYGYTF
TRBJ2-1,TRBD2,TRBV5-1,.,TGCGCCAACCTAGGACTAGCGAACCCTCATGAGCAGTTCTTC,CANLGLANPHEQFF
TRBJ2-2,.,TRBV13,.,TGTGCCAGCTCCGAGTATGGCGGGGAGCTGTTTTTT,CASSEYGGELFF
TRBJ1-1,TRBD1,TRBV5-1,.,TGCGCCAGCAGCTTCCTTTCCGGGACAGGGGACGAAGCTTTCTTT,CASSFLSGTGDEAFF
TRBJ2-5,.,TRBV19,.,TGTGCCAGTAGTATCGTTGGGGGCTACGAGACCCAGTACTTC,CASSIVGGYETQYF
TRBJ2-7,TRBD1,TRBV6-5,.,TGTGCCAGCGGACAGGGTAACGAGCAGTACTTC,CASGQGNEQYF
TRBJ1-2,.,TRBV7-9,.,TGTGCCAGCAGCGGGCACCCCTATGGCTACACCTTC,CASSGHPYGYTF
TRBJ2-3,.,TRBV6-1,.,TGTGCCAGCAGTGGCAGGACAGCCGACCGAGATACGCAGTATTTT,CASSGRTADRDTQYF
TRBJ1-5,.,TRBV19,once,TGTGCCAGTAGTGAGCGCAAGGGGGGCAATCAGCCCCAGCATTTT,CASSERKGGNQPQHF
TRBJ2-1,TRBD2,TRBV14,.,TGTGCCAGCAGCCTAGCGACTAGCGCCAATGAGCAGTTCTTC,CASSLATSANEQFF
TRBJ2-4,TRBD1,TRBV11-2,once,TGTGCCAGCAGCCCATCCCCCCAGGGGGCTGTACTGGGCATTCAGTACTTC,CASSPSPQGAVLGIQYF
TRBJ1-3,.,TRBV11-2,.,TGTGCCAGCAGCCGGGAGGGAGGCGGAAACACCATATATTTT,CASSREGGGNTIYF
TRBJ2-7,TRBD2,TRBV10-3,.,TGTGCCATCAGTGAACGAAAAAGTGGGAGGGGTTGGGAGCAGTACTTC,CAISERKSGRGWEQYF
TRBJ1-2,.,TRBV18,.,TGTGCCAGCTCACCTGGAGGGCTGTACTATGGCTACACCTTC,CASSPGGLYYGYTF
TRBJ1-2,TRBD1,TRBV28,.,TGTGCCAGCAGTGCCCCGGGGACAGGCCGAGCTAACTATGGCTACACCTTC,CASSAPGTGRANYGYTF
TRBJ1-5,.,TRBV4-1,.,TGCGCCAGCAGCCAAGAAGGGGCTGGCAATCAGCCCCAGCATTTT,CASSQEGAGNQPQHF
TRBJ2-7,.,TRBV6-6,once,TGTGCCAGCAGACTCCGGGACAACTACGAGCAGTACTTC,CASRLRDNYEQYF
TRBJ2-5,.,TRBV5-1,once,TGCGCCAGCAGCTTGGCTCTAAGGGGAGAGACCCAGTACTTC,CASSLALRGETQYF
TRBJ1-1,TRBD1,TRBV19,.,TGTGCCAGTAGTAAAGGACAGGGGTCCTCTGAAGCTTTCTTT,CASSKGQGSSEAFF
TRBJ2-7,.,TRBV28,once,TGTGCCAGCCACAACTCGTTAGCGCTGCCCTACGAGCAGTACTTC,CASHNSLALPYEQYF
TRBJ2-7,.,TRBV5-4,.,TGTGCCAGCAGCTTGGCCGGGTCTGACGAGCAGTACTTC,CASSLAGSDEQYF
TRBJ2-5,.,TRBV28,.,TGTGCCAGCAGTGTCACAGGGATTGGAGAGACCCAGTACTTC,CASSVTGIGETQYF
TRBJ2-7,.,TRBV28,.,TGTGCCAGCAGCGCGGGGCCGGCCCGCTACGAGCAGTACTTC,CASSAGPARYEQYF
TRBJ2-4,.,TRBV2,.,TGTGCCAGCGACAATTTACGGGGCATTCAGTACTTC,CASDNLRGIQYF
TRBJ1-5,.,TRBV30,.,TGTGCCTGGAGTCCCCGAGGAGACTTTAATCAGCCCCAGCATTTT,CAWSPRGDFNQPQHF
TRBJ1-1,TRBD1,TRBV5-1,.,TGCGCCAGCAGCTTGGGCGGGACAGGGGCGGCTGAAGCTTTCTTT,CASSLGGTGAAEAFF
TRBJ2-5,TRBD2,TRBV5-1,once,TGCGCCAGCAGCGACGCCGGGACTAGCGGGGGAGGAGAGACCCAGTACTTC,CASSDAGTSGGGETQYF
TRBJ1-4,.,TRBV7-9,.,TGTGCCAGCAGCTTTCAAAAGACAGGTAATGAAAAACTGTTTTTT,CASSFQKTGNEKLFF
TRBJ1-2,.,TRBV7-2,.,TGTGCCAGCAGCTTAGCCGGGTATGGCTACACCTTC,CASSLAGYGYTF
TRBJ1-5,.,TRBV5-1,.,TGCGCCAGCAGCTTGGGGTGGGAGTCCAATCAGCCCCAGCATTTT,CASSLGWESNQPQHF
TRBJ2-7,.,TRBV6-1,.,TGTGCCAGCAGTGACAGGATTCGTCACGAGCAGTACTTC,CASSDRIRHEQYF
TRBJ1-2,.,TRBV19,.,TGTGCCAGTTCTTCCTTCCGGGGGAGTGATGGCTACACCTTC,CASSSFRGSDGYTF
TRBJ2-1,TRBD1,TRBV7-2,.,TGTGCCAGCAGCTCCGAACGGGACAGGGGGCTACCTGAGCAGTTCTTC,CASSSERDRGLPEQFF
TRBJ2-5,.,TRBV4-1,.,TGCGCCAGCAGCCAAGGTCTCCAAGAGACCCAGTACTTC,CASSQGLQETQYF
TRBJ2-2,TRBD2,TRBV7-9,.,TGTGCCAGCAGTCGAGCGGGAGAAGGTTCCGGGGAGCTGTTTTTT,CASSRAGEGSGELFF
TRBJ2-7,.,TRBV11-3,.,TGTGCCAGCAGCTTGCCCCCGAGAGACGAGCAGTACTTC,CASSLPPRDEQYF
TRBJ2-7,.,TRBV7-2,.,TGTGCCAGCAGCTTAGTATGGGCAACCTACGAGCAGTACTTC,CASSLVWATYEQYF